The clone carrying this TCR beta chain was seen more than once but under ten times. In the authors' methods: Estimated nucleated cell counts came from reference gene primer amplification. Sequencing used immunoSEQ multiplex PCR; TCRdb keeps in-frame clones, though not all of them. The DNA gave D and trimming, while V, J and clone size come from that table. The sample consists of about 160,000 clones, 80% to 90% of them appearing once. Seattle enrolled patients during active infection and tracked them longitudinally. The data derive from a study of blood T cell repertoires in COVID-19. Study at large: Some COVID-19 samples were acute and others convalescent; all came from the United States, Italy and Spain. The analysed material was cDNA or gDNA that came from T cells, B-cell-depleted T cells, or PBMCs.

The V gene's germline CDR1 is SNHLY and CDR2 FYNNEI. V shed 5 bases and J shed 8 bases, with 21 bases lying between them. This CDR3 is built from 15 residues. This clonotype was sampled from an older woman with COVID-19, enrolled during active disease. Sample: peripheral blood. The chain is built from TRBV2 and TRBJ1-2; the D gene is possibly TRBD1 (6 bases). This CDR3 reads CASSNRTVSPQGYTF. CDR3 bases: TGTGCCAGCAGTAACCGGACAGTTTCCCCTCAGGGCTACACCTTC.